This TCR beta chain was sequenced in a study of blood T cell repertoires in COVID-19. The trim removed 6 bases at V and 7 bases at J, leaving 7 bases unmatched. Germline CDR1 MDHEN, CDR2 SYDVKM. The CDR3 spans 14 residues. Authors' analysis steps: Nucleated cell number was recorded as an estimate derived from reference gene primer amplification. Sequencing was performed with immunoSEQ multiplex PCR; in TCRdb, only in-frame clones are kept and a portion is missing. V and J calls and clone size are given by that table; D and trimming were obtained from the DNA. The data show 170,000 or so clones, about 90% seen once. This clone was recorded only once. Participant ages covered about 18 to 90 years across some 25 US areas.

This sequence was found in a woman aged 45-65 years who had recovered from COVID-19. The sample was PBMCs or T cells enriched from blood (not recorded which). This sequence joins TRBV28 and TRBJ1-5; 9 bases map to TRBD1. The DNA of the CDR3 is TGTGCCAGCAGACTGGGACAGGGAGGCCAGCCCCAGCATTTT. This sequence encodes CASRLGQGGQPQHF.